One TCR beta chain is described in this entry. The antigen this receptor binds is unknown. There are no base qualities to consult, and no much larger clone falls within one base. Library generation was performed with 5' RACE. The instrument was an Illumina HiSeq 2000. A universal primer binding site was introduced by template switching, and a unique molecular identifier was present in the final cDNA, enabling accurate counting of TCR cDNA molecules. Specific primers in the conserved constant-segment region were used to synthesize first-strand cDNA for TCR alpha and beta chains. To control for contamination, each cDNA library was double barcoded with a SMART-Mk sample barcode plus Illumina barcodes. TruSeq adapter sequences, together with Illumina sample barcodes, were added in two successive PCR steps. TCR alpha and beta cDNA libraries were sequenced on the Illumina HiSeq platform with custom primers. The study's own analysis went as follows. MiGEC was used to process raw reads and extract unique molecular identifiers, and MiXCR was used to find CDR3 positions. Recombination models were inferred per individual with the repgenHMM and IGoR tools using an EM algorithm. The tcR package in R was used for shared clonotype analysis, with sharing normalized by the product of cloneset sizes. To study raw recombination free of thymic and clonal selection effects, out-of-frame nonproductive sequences were analyzed. In-frame beta chains were kept once TCRdb had trimmed the public reads at Q25 with fastp and called clones with MiXCR. Rows are combined by CDR3 protein, so each entry shows the most common genes and DNA. TCRdb, rather than the study authors, made the V and J calls. The sample table contains around 490,000 distinct CDR3 sequences; only one count was recorded for roughly 15% of them. Roughly 0.46% of the sample is held by the ten biggest clonotypes.

These data come from a study of identical twins listed by TCRdb under 2016. Notes on the research overall: To test whether fetal clonotypes persist, the study used deep sequencing on TCR alpha and beta repertoires from monozygotic twins, unrelated adults of various ages, and cord blood. To rule out contamination, the twin experiments were replicated at different times with different library preparation protocols. On the study overall, not on this receptor specifically: Recombination models systematically underestimated out-of-frame TCR alpha sharing in monozygotic twins but agreed with sharing between unrelated individuals. Because the same donors could not be followed over many years, the conclusions depended on cross-sectional statistical analysis. The excess sharing between twins in beta out-of-frame sequences was weaker because fewer shared sequences reduced the signal-to-noise ratio. Compared with coincidental sharing between unrelated individuals, out-of-frame TCR alpha sequences shared between twins showed an excess of sequences with low generation probability. Invariant T cells such as MAIT and iNKT could partly confound zero-insertion analyses, though diverse VJ usage argued against this for most clonotypes. Abundant cord blood beta clonotypes carried fewer insertions; young adult naive repertoires showed a weaker similar trend, while memory repertoires showed none.

The junction shows trimming of 3 bases on V and 4 bases on J, plus 10 bases between the germline ends. CDR1 and CDR2, per the germline V gene (reference sequence), are DFQATT and SNEGSKA. From its cysteine to its phenylalanine, the CDR3 spans 12 amino acids. Only the CDR3 DNA stays, 36 bases, in frame from base 1. Only healthy Caucasian donors were included. The twin cohort comprised three pairs of female monozygotic twins, all aged roughly 18 to 30 years. CD4+ and CD8+ T cell populations were isolated with positive isolation kits from Invitrogen. This sample was shared with a second study, whose subject was yellow fever vaccine responses in identical twins. The second study's paper adds: According to the authors, the vaccine-induced T cell response in identical twins seemed to be partly convergent and partly specific to each individual. In identical twins, the study followed T cell clones that responded to the vaccine with precision.

Sequences were obtained from CD4+ T cells sorted from blood. The TCR comes from a woman younger than 35 in good health. The chain employs TRBV20-1 and TRBJ2-7, with the D segment identity uncertain. The CDR3 region: CSASRQPYEQYF. The DNA sequence reads TGCAGTGCTAGCAGACAACCATACGAGCAGTACTTC.